Each of the 25 T cell receptor beta chains below was sequenced from the same sample in a study of human T cells and chemical hapten exposure. TCRdb re-derived calls from the RACE reads in MiXCR, one entry per CDR3 protein. The sample includes 80,000 to 95,000 distinct CDR3 sequences, about 10% seen only once; the top ten take 2.2%. The time point is: patch test 2, 6 weeks after DPC sensitization. Treatment given: therapeutic diphenylcyclopropenone sensitization with weekly scalp DPC. This material consisted of whole blood, taken in connection with sensitization to the hapten diphenylcyclopropenone (DPC). These receptors all stem from a man aged 40-49 years with alopecia areata. Some clones in this sample may be carry-over from other donors' samples.

In its sample, this clonotype was seen many times. The chain recombines TRBV10-3 with TRBJ2-4; 7 bases match TRBD2. CDR1 is ENHRY and CDR2 is SYGVKD in the germline V gene. V lost 2 bases and J lost 10; bases outside the gene matches: 11. This CDR3 is built from 15 residues. The CDR3 region has the DNA TGTGCCATCAGTGAGACTATTGCGGGAGCGCCGATTCAGTACTTC. Residues: CAISETIAGAPIQYF.

The table lists this clonotype with many counts. The chain is built from TRBV7-2 and TRBJ1-2; a weak D match, TRBD1 (6 bases). V was cut by 0 bases and J by 3 bases, with 14 bases left in between. The CDR3 contains 16 residues. Germline loops: CDR1 SGHTA, CDR2 FQGNSA. The CDR3, as DNA: TGTGCCAGCAGCTTAGCTACGGGGGGGGGCTACTATGGCTACACCTTC. This sequence encodes CASSLATGGGYYGYTF.

The count of this clonotype is one. The gene calls are TRBV12-3 or TRBV12-4 and TRBJ2-5; tentative D call: TRBD1 (6 bases). The CDR3 loop spans 14 amino acids. V dropped 5 bases and J dropped 1 base, with 11 bases sitting between them. In nucleotides, the CDR3 is TGTGCCAGCAGTCCCGGGACACTCCAAGAGACCCAGTACTTC. Protein sequence: CASSPGTLQETQYF.

This clonotype has a count of ten or more. The chain carries TRBV7-2 and TRBJ1-5, with D hard to call. The germline CDR1 and CDR2 sequences are SGHTA and FQGNSA. This CDR3 region has 15 residues. The V end lost 1 base, the J end lost 0 bases, and 7 bases lay between the germline ends. The CDR3 nucleotides read TGTGCCAGCAGCTTAGAGGCGGATAGCAATCAGCCCCAGCATTTT. Translation: CASSLEADSNQPQHF.

This clonotype was seen more than once but under ten times. The rearrangement links TRBV12-3 or TRBV12-4 to TRBJ1-4; 8 positions agree with TRBD1. CDR3 size: 17 residues. J gave up 7 bases and V 5 bases, and 15 bases lay outside the gene matches. The CDR3 DNA is TGTGCCAGCAGTCCCAAGCCCGGGACAGGTGGGAGTGAAAAACTGTTTTTT. Translation: CASSPKPGTGGSEKLFF.

The chain joins TRBV12-3 or TRBV12-4 to TRBJ1-2, with D hard to call. V gave up 5 bases and J gave up 3 bases, with 13 bases separating them. This CDR3 has 14 residues. Written as DNA, the CDR3 is TGTGCCAGCAGTGCTTCCCCCGACTACTATGGCTACACCTTC. Translated: CASSASPDYYGYTF.

This clonotype has a handful of counts. J is TRBJ2-3 and V is TRBV9; D call uncertain. V was trimmed by 4 bases and J by 8 bases, leaving 17 bases between them. The CDR3 runs 14 residues. Germline CDR1 reads SGDLS; CDR2 reads YYNGEE. The CDR3 DNA sequence: TGTGCCAGCAGCTCCCCCTCCCTGGGCTTTACGCAGTATTTT. Protein: CASSSPSLGFTQYF.

The rearrangement links TRBV20-1 to TRBJ2-4, with 7 bases that match TRBD1. The CDR3 length is 14 residues. CDR1 and CDR2 from the germline V gene are DFQATT and SNEGSKA (reference sequence). J gave up 8 bases and V 1 base, and 8 bases lay outside the gene matches. The CDR3: CSARVLGQADIQYF. CDR3 in DNA: TGCAGTGCTAGAGTGCTAGGACAGGCGGACATTCAGTACTTC.

Of note for this clonotype: A much larger clonotype is one base distant, so this may be a read error. This chain uses TRBV4-3 with TRBJ2-2, with D possibly being TRBD2 (5 bases). The germline CDR1 and CDR2 sequences are LGHNA and YSLEER. The CDR3 is made up of 15 amino acids. The CDR3 coding sequence is TGCGCCAGAAGCCAAGATCGGGCTAGCACGGGGGAGCTGTTTTTT. Translated: CARSQDRASTGELFF.

This clonotype was found a few times. The chain uses TRBV29-1 and TRBJ2-1; unclear D gene. Trimming removed 1 base from V and 6 bases from J, with 10 bases in between. This CDR3 region has 13 residues. The V gene's germline CDR1 is SQVTM and CDR2 ANQGSEA. In DNA form, the CDR3 reads TGCAGCGTTGAAGGCCGGGTTAGCAATGAGCAGTTCTTC. Its protein product is CSVEGRVSNEQFF.

The rearrangement uses TRBV7-9 and TRBJ1-5; the D gene is possibly TRBD1 (5 bases). CDR1 is SEHNR, CDR2 FQNEAQ, per germline (reference sequence). With 3 bases removed from V and 5 bases from J, the gap between germline ends came to 14 bases. This CDR3 contains 15 residues. The CDR3 spells CASSFGWGGDQPQHF. In DNA, the CDR3 is TGTGCCAGCAGCTTTGGCTGGGGGGGGGATCAGCCCCAGCATTTT.

With respect to this clonotype: A much larger clone lies a single base off, so this may be a read error. The chain is built from TRBV3-1 and TRBJ2-3, with 7 bases fitting TRBD2. The CDR3 has 15 amino acids. From germline, CDR1 is LGHDT and CDR2 YNNKEL (reference sequence). The CDR3 DNA is TGTGCCGGCAGCCTTGCAGGGACTACATCTGATACGCAGTATTTT. Its protein product is CAGSLAGTTSDTQYF.

As for this clonotype: A much larger clone differs from this one at a single base, so this may be a read error. The chain is built from TRBV7-9 and TRBJ2-3; 11 bases line up with TRBD2. CDR1 is SEHNR, CDR2 FQNEAQ, per germline (reference sequence). The trim removed 8 bases at V and 4 bases at J, leaving 11 bases unmatched. The CDR3 has 16 residues. CDR3 protein: CASSGLAATLSDTQYF. CDR3 DNA sequence: TGTGCCAGCTCGGGACTAGCGGCCACGCTTTCAGATACGCAGTATTTT. Combining the CDR3 with reference TRBV7-9 and TRBJ2-3 gives the whole variable domain DTGVSQNPRHKITKRGQNVTFRCDPISEHNRLYWYRQTLGQGPEFLTYFQNEAQLEKSRLLSDRFSAERPKGSFSTLEIQRTEQGDSAMYLCASSGLAATLSDTQYFGPGTRLTVL.

The table lists this clonotype with many counts. The chain couples TRBV19 to TRBJ2-1, with D possibly being TRBD1 (5 bases). Germline CDR1 LNHDA, CDR2 SQIVND (reference sequence). V lost 5 bases and J 8 bases, leaving 19 bases between the germline ends. The CDR3 is made up of 15 amino acids. The CDR3: CASSPQGALTDEQFF. The CDR3 coding sequence is TGTGCCAGTAGTCCCCAAGGGGCCTTAACGGATGAGCAGTTCTTC.

This clonotype appeared a few times. The chain combines TRBV2 with TRBJ2-7; 10 nucleotides align to TRBD1. The CDR3 contains 16 residues. The V segment lost 6 bases and the J segment 2 bases; nucleotides outside the gene matches: 10. Germline CDR1 and CDR2: SNHLY and FYNNEI. CDR3 bases: TGTGCCAGCAGCTCCCAGCGGGGACAGGGGACCTACGAGCAGTACTTC. As protein: CASSSQRGQGTYEQYF.

This clonotype was counted once. V gene TRBV7-6 combines with J gene TRBJ2-5; 7 bases are a match to TRBD1. Unmatched junction bases numbered 9, after V lost 8 bases and J lost 3 bases. Germline CDR1 and CDR2: SGHVS and FNYEAQ. The CDR3 has 14 residues. CDR3 nucleotide sequence: TGTGCCAGCGCATGGGGACAGAATAAAGAGACCCAGTACTTC. Its translation is CASAWGQNKETQYF.

Only a few counts were recorded for this clonotype. The chain joins TRBV12-3 or TRBV12-4 to TRBJ2-5, with 8 bases matching TRBD1. Trimming at V came to 7 bases and at J to 5 bases, leaving 3 bases not matched to a gene. This CDR3 is 12 amino acids long. The DNA of the CDR3 is TGTGCCAGCACGACAGGGGTGGAGACCCAGTACTTC. Translating gives CASTTGVETQYF.

The gene calls are TRBV20-1 and TRBJ2-3; TRBD2 matches 8 bases. The V and J ends lost 3 bases and 1 base, in that order; junction bases with no gene match: 3. Germline assignment: CDR1 DFQATT and CDR2 SNEGSKA (reference sequence). This CDR3 spans 14 amino acids. The CDR3 DNA is TGCAGTGCTAGGCTACTAGCGGGCACAGATACGCAGTATTTT. This codes for CSARLLAGTDTQYF.

This clonotype was counted a few times. This chain connects TRBV12-3 or TRBV12-4 to TRBJ2-2; D uncertain. V lost 4 bases and J 6 bases, leaving 12 bases between the germline ends. The CDR3 is 14 residues long. CDR3 sequence reads: CASSYDPWAGELFF. The CDR3 DNA reads TGTGCCAGCAGTTATGACCCATGGGCCGGGGAGCTGTTTTTT.

This clonotype was observed a handful of times. The chain combines TRBV14 with TRBJ1-2; 8 nucleotides match TRBD1. The CDR3 contains 15 residues. The V segment lost 3 bases and the J segment 2 bases; nucleotides outside the gene matches: 5. Germline lookup yields CDR1 SGHDN and CDR2 FVKESK. The DNA for the CDR3 is TGTGCCAGCAGCCAGGGGACAGGTCCAAACTATGGCTACACCTTC. Its protein product is CASSQGTGPNYGYTF.

This sequence joins TRBV27 and TRBJ1-1; D remains ambiguous. V was shortened by 2 bases and J by 8 bases, with 12 bases between the two germline ends. The germline V gene has CDR1 MNHEY and CDR2 SMNVEV (reference sequence). The CDR3 is made up of 13 amino acids. In nucleotides, the CDR3 is TGTGCCAGCAGTTTAAAAAGTAGGACGGAAGCTTTCTTT. This translates into CASSLKSRTEAFF.

This clonotype was seen many times. This chain connects TRBV6-2 or TRBV6-3 to TRBJ2-3, with D unresolved. The CDR3 is 12 amino acids. From germline, CDR1 is MNHEY and CDR2 SVGEGT. The germline V and J ends were trimmed by 7 bases and 10 bases, with 15 bases remaining between them. This CDR3 is CASTKTGWPQYF. CDR3 bases: TGTGCCAGCACCAAGACGGGCTGGCCGCAGTATTTT.

This clonotype occurred a few times. V gene TRBV7-9 combines with J gene TRBJ2-1; 9 bases line up with TRBD1. The CDR3 loop spans 14 amino acids. In germline, CDR1 is SEHNR, CDR2 FQNEAQ (reference sequence). J was trimmed by 5 bases and V by 4 bases; bases with no gene match: 3. The CDR3 reads CASSSDRGDNEQFF. CDR3 in DNA: TGTGCCAGCAGCTCAGACAGGGGGGACAATGAGCAGTTCTTC.

This clonotype was counted ten times or more. The V call is TRBV3-1, the J call TRBJ1-6; D is ambiguous. V lost 1 base to trimming and J lost 6 bases, with 13 bases between them. Per germline, CDR1 LGHDT and CDR2 YNNKEL (reference sequence). This CDR3 is built from 16 residues. This CDR3 reads CASSQVGVMGNSPLHF. The CDR3 DNA reads TGTGCCAGCAGCCAAGTCGGTGTAATGGGTAATTCACCCCTCCACTTT.

The rearrangement joins TRBV7-3 to TRBJ2-5; D possibly uses TRBD1 or TRBD2 (6 bases each). CDR3 length: 14 residues. Germline CDR1 and CDR2: SGHTA and FQGTGA. Trimming left V 5 bases short and J 5 bases short, with 15 bases between. In nucleotides, the CDR3 is TGTGCCAGCAGCCAGGAAGGGGGGATGGAGACCCAGTACTTC. Translated: CASSQEGGMETQYF.